This note documents a single T cell receptor beta chain sequence. This specimen comes from a study of glioma-infiltrating T cells after dendritic cell vaccination. J was trimmed by 3 bases and V by 5 bases; bases with no gene match: 14. Per the germline V gene, CDR1 is LNHDA and CDR2 is SQIVND (reference sequence). This CDR3 has 18 amino acids. Some clones are missing from TCRdb's copy, which holds only in-frame ones; the method was immunoSEQ multiplex PCR. The sample consists of approximately 84,000 clones, around 86% of them appearing once. The rearrangement links TRBV19 to TRBJ2-1; 9 nucleotides align to TRBD1. The source material was blood, sampled before dendritic cell vaccination. The clonotype was recovered from a human donor with glioblastoma. The CDR3: CASSLPRVGTGYYNEQFF. The CDR3 bases are TGTGCCAGTAGTCTCCCAAGAGTCGGGACAGGGTACTACAATGAGCAGTTCTTC.